This T cell receptor gamma chain was obtained from a study of Vδ1+ human thymocytes. V shed 3 bases and J 3 bases; nucleotides not matched to a gene: 10. The CDR3 contains 16 residues. Germline V gene data show CDR1 as VENAVY and CDR2 as YDSYNSRV. After alphabeta T cell depletion, CD3+ Vdelta1+ Vdelta2- thymocytes were sorted. Extracted RNA was reverse transcribed into cDNA. CDR3 amplicons came from multiplex PCR with pooled V-gene forward and constant-region reverse primers. TCRdb used CATT to re-call clones from the multiplex PCR reads. This table has 36,000 or so gamma-chain clones, 20% appearing once. Study observations and caveats: Many TRG clonotypes were shared between donors; TRD repertoires were essentially private. Thymic TRG and TRD repertoires appeared highly polyclonal. The authors advised highly purified populations and single-cell validation. Thymic delta-chain repertoires held approximately 19% Vdelta2 sequences and few Vdelta3, despite high sort purity.

Comments on this clone: Its matching antigen is unknown.

The source is a girl under three years old who had congenital heart surgery. V gene TRGV8 combines with J gene TRGJP2. Material: Vdelta1+ gamma-delta thymocytes from the thymus. Subset in this sample: FACS-sorted CD3+ TCRalphabeta- TCRVdelta1+ TCRVdelta2- thymocytes. CDR3 protein: CATWDDKEGSDWIKTF. The CDR3 DNA follows: TGTGCCACCTGGGATGATAAGGAGGGTAGTGATTGGATCAAGACGTTT.